A single sample is the source of the 25 T cell receptor beta chains below, sequenced in a study of blood T cell repertoires in COVID-19. The method was immunoSEQ multiplex PCR; TCRdb's version includes in-frame clones alone and lacks a portion of them. The data hold 140,000 to 150,000 clones, with roughly 80% observed a single time. Material for sequencing was PBMCs or T cells enriched from blood (not recorded which). These receptors all come from a woman between 50 and 59 years old who had recovered from COVID-19.

The chain recombines TRBV25-1 with TRBJ1-5, with D possibly TRBD1 on 6 matching bases. Germline V lookup: CDR1 MGHDK, CDR2 SYGVNS. V was pared by 2 bases and J by 3 bases, with 11 bases between. The CDR3 sequence is 15 residues long. CDR3 sequence (DNA): TGTGCCAGCAGTGAAGACAGGACGTACAATCAGCCCCAGCATTTT. Translating it yields CASSEDRTYNQPQHF.

As to this clone: Likely a read error: the CDR3 ends without its conserved phenylalanine or tryptophan. It is unclear where the CDR3 begins or ends on the DNA, so no DNA is shown, and the CDR3 is as TCRdb lists it. This chain connects TRBV10-3 to TRBJ1-4; the table's D call, TRBD1, was not checked against the DNA. The CDR3 has 10 residues if both end residues are counted. CDR1 is ENHRY, CDR2 SYGVKD, per germline. CDR3 sequence reads: CAITRRVSNL.

This clone was counted only a few times. V is TRBV11-2 and J is TRBJ2-5; 7 bases match TRBD1. This CDR3 region has 15 residues. The germline CDR1 and CDR2 sequences are SGHAT and FQNNGV. The V gene end was trimmed by 5 bases and the J gene end by 5 bases; junction bases not matched to a gene: 11. The CDR3: CASSPTPDRVETQYF. DNA for the CDR3: TGTGCCAGCAGCCCCACCCCAGACAGGGTTGAGACCCAGTACTTC.

This chain uses TRBV5-4 with TRBJ1-2; a weak D match, TRBD1 (6 bases). The CDR3 is 15 amino acids. V was cut by 7 bases and J by 3 bases, with 19 bases left in between. Per the germline V gene, CDR1 is SGHNT and CDR2 is YYREEE (reference sequence). CDR3: CASGRPQGDDYGYTF. The CDR3 coding sequence is TGTGCCAGCGGCCGTCCACAGGGAGATGACTATGGCTACACCTTC.

This chain links TRBV29-1 with TRBJ2-5; 7 nucleotides line up with TRBD1. The CDR3 has 12 residues. Unmatched junction bases numbered 0, after V lost 2 bases and J lost 3 bases. Germline V gene sequence: CDR1 SQVTM, CDR2 ANQGSEA. CDR3 nucleotide sequence: TGCAGCGTTGAACAGGGGGAAGAGACCCAGTACTTC. Encoded protein: CSVEQGEETQYF.

The chain joins TRBV3-1 (or the pseudogene TRBV3-2) to TRBJ2-7; the match to TRBD2 covers 7 bases. The CDR3 length is 16 residues. V dropped 0 bases and J dropped 3; count of bases not matched to a gene: 8. CDR1 and CDR2 from the germline V gene are LGHDT and YNNKEL (reference sequence). This CDR3 reads CASSQDPPAGHYEQYF. The CDR3 DNA sequence: TGTGCCAGCAGCCAAGATCCCCCAGCGGGGCACTACGAGCAGTACTTC.

The chain is built from TRBV28 and TRBJ1-2; D might be TRBD1 (6 bases). CDR3 length: 15 amino acids. V gave up 5 bases and J gave up 8 bases, with 21 bases separating them. In germline, CDR1 is MDHEN, CDR2 SYDVKM. The CDR3 protein is CASSPLDSSVEGYTF. Written as DNA, the CDR3 is TGTGCCAGCAGTCCGTTGGACAGTTCGGTAGAGGGCTACACCTTC.

The rearrangement links TRBV21-1 to TRBJ2-7; TRBD2 reflects the table's D call only, with no check against the DNA. TRBV21-1 is a documented pseudogene. The CDR3 loop spans 12 amino acids. Written as DNA, the CDR3 is TGTGCCAGCAGCAAAAGGGCGGGCGAGCAGTACGTC. This codes for CASSKRAGEQYV.

The J gene is TRBJ1-5, the V gene TRBV7-9, with D possibly matching TRBD1 (6 bases). The CDR3 loop spans 13 amino acids. Germline V gene sequence: CDR1 SEHNR, CDR2 FQNEAQ (reference sequence). The V and J ends lost 1 base and 7 bases respectively, with 8 bases between them. CDR3 coding DNA: TGTGCCAGCAGCTTAGAGGGGGGGCAGCCCCAGCATTTT. Amino acid sequence: CASSLEGGQPQHF. Full variable domain (remainder filled in from reference TRBV7-9 and TRBJ1-5): DTGVSQNPRHKITKRGQNVTFRCDPISEHNRLYWYRQTLGQGPEFLTYFQNEAQLEKSRLLSDRFSAERPKGSFSTLEIQRTEQGDSAMYLCASSLEGGQPQHFGDGTRLSIL.

This clone was counted many times. CDR3 in amino acids: CASSLNGQDYGYTF. The CDR3 DNA reads TGTGCCAGCAGTTTAAACGGACAAGACTATGGCTACACCTTC. The rearrangement uses TRBV27 and TRBJ1-2, with D possibly being TRBD1 (5 bases). This CDR3 is built from 14 residues. V lost 2 bases and J 3 bases, leaving 10 bases between the germline ends. CDR1 is MNHEY, CDR2 SMNVEV, per germline (reference sequence).

The chain joins TRBV4-1 to TRBJ2-2, with TRBD1 matching 11 bases. CDR3 length equals 17 residues. Germline-derived CDR1 and CDR2 are MGHRA and YSYEKL. V lost 5 bases and J lost 6; bases outside the gene matches: 11. The CDR3 bases are TGCGCCAGCAGCGGAAGAGGTGGACAGGGGGCCGCCGGGGAGCTGTTTTTT. Translated: CASSGRGGQGAAGELFF.

The CDR3 region is CASSLLAGEGETQYF. In DNA, the CDR3 is TGTGCCAGCAGCTTACTAGCGGGGGAAGGAGAGACCCAGTACTTC. The V call is TRBV7-6, the J call TRBJ2-5; 10 positions match TRBD2. This CDR3 contains 15 residues. Germline CDR1 SGHVS, CDR2 FNYEAQ. With 2 bases clipped from V and 4 bases from J, the junction kept 4 bases outside the gene matches. Full variable domain (rest looked up from reference TRBV7-6 and TRBJ2-5): GAGVSQSPRYKVTKRGQDVALRCDPISGHVSLYWYRQALGQGPEFLTYFNYEAQQDKSGLPNDRFSAERPEGSISTLTIQRTEQRDSAMYRCASSLLAGEGETQYFGPGTRLLVL.

The DNA of the CDR3 is TGTGCCAGCAGAGTAGACAGTACTGAAGCTTTCTTT. Its translation: CASRVDSTEAFF. V usage is TRBV6-5 and J usage is TRBJ1-1, with a possible D match to TRBD1 (5 bases). This CDR3 contains 12 residues. CDR1 and CDR2 from the germline V gene are MNHEY and SVGAGI. V was cut by 6 bases and J by 5 bases, with 10 bases left in between.

This clone was counted a few times. The chain is built from TRBV3-1 (or the pseudogene TRBV3-2) and TRBJ1-3; maybe TRBD1 (5 bases). V was shortened by 5 bases and J by 2 bases, with 10 bases between the two germline ends. The CDR3 extends over 14 amino acids. Germline CDR1 reads LGHDT; CDR2 reads YNNKEL (reference sequence). CDR3 DNA: TGTGCCAGCAGCAAGGGGATCCCTGGAAACACCATATATTTT. Amino acids: CASSKGIPGNTIYF.

The chain has TRBV29-1 and TRBJ2-3; 11 nucleotides align to TRBD1. V trimming: 6 bases; J trimming: 5 bases; junction bases outside the gene matches: 7. The germline V gene has CDR1 SQVTM and CDR2 ANQGSEA. This CDR3 is built from 14 residues. The CDR3 sequence: CSVTGTGGLDTQYF. In nucleotides, the CDR3 is TGCAGCGTCACCGGGACAGGGGGTTTAGATACGCAGTATTTT.

The chain has TRBV5-1 and TRBJ1-2; the D gene is possibly TRBD1 (5 bases). Trimming took 2 bases from V and 3 from J, leaving 8 bases between them. The CDR3 loop spans 13 amino acids. Germline CDR1 SGHRS, CDR2 YFSETQ. CDR3 nucleotides: TGCGCCAGCAGCTTTGGGGCGGACTATGGCTACACCTTC. It translates to CASSFGADYGYTF.

V and J are TRBV7-3 and TRBJ2-5; possibly TRBD2 for D (6 bases). The V and J ends lost 1 base and 2 bases respectively, with 14 bases between them. Germline CDR1 is SGHTA and CDR2 is FQGTGA. This CDR3 contains 16 residues. The DNA for the CDR3 is TGTGCCAGCAGCTTAAATGGGGGGATTCAGCAAGAGACCCAGTACTTC. This codes for CASSLNGGIQQETQYF. The full variable domain, completed using reference TRBV7-3 and TRBJ2-5, is GAGVSQTPSNKVTEKGKYVELRCDPISGHTALYWYRQSLGQGPEFLIYFQGTGAADDSGLPNDRFFAVRPEGSVSTLKIQRTERGDSAVYLCASSLNGGIQQETQYFGPGTRLLVL.

The chain carries TRBV6-5 and TRBJ1-2, with 7 bases fitting TRBD1. This CDR3 spans 14 amino acids. Germline CDR1 and CDR2: MNHEY and SVGAGI. J lost 4 bases, V lost 6 bases, and 8 bases had no gene match. This CDR3 reads CASSNRDSLYGYTF. In nucleotides, the CDR3 is TGTGCCAGCAGCAACCGGGACAGCCTCTATGGCTACACCTTC.

The sample holds one count of this clone. V and J are TRBV29-1 and TRBJ1-4; no firm D call. This CDR3 is built from 13 residues. Germline CDR1 is SQVTM and CDR2 is ANQGSEA. V lost 2 bases and J lost 4, with 8 bases in between. The CDR3 loop reads CSVEWSGNEKLFF. The CDR3, as DNA: TGCAGCGTTGAATGGTCGGGTAATGAAAAACTGTTTTTT.

The chain couples TRBV29-1 to TRBJ1-1; D may be TRBD1 (5 bases). The V end was cut by 6 bases, the J end by 1 base, with 27 bases between. Germline V CDR1 and CDR2: SQVTM, ANQGSEA. The CDR3 spans 18 residues. CDR3: CSVIPQESQGTRNTEAFF. CDR3 coding DNA: TGCAGCGTAATCCCCCAAGAATCCCAGGGAACACGGAACACTGAAGCTTTCTTT.

The gene calls are TRBV2 and TRBJ2-5; the D is unclear. The germline CDR1 and CDR2 sequences are SNHLY and FYNNEI. Trimming took 6 bases from V and 3 from J, leaving 11 bases between them. This CDR3 spans 13 amino acids. CDR3 sequence reads: CASRIPVEETQYF. The DNA for the CDR3 is TGTGCCAGCAGGATTCCGGTGGAAGAGACCCAGTACTTC.

This clone has just one count. A read error may account for a junction end that differs from germline. V is TRBV12-3 or TRBV12-4 and J is TRBJ1-3, with 7 positions matching TRBD1. The CDR3 loop spans 13 amino acids. The CDR3 DNA follows: TGTGCCAGCAGTTTTGCGACAGGGTTCAGCGAGAAATTT. It is translated as CASSFATGFSEKF.

This chain links TRBV29-1 with TRBJ2-3; D may be TRBD2 (7 bases). This CDR3 region has 15 residues. Trimming removed 5 bases from V and 4 bases from J, with 19 bases in between. Germline assignment: CDR1 SQVTM and CDR2 ANQGSEA. This CDR3 is CSVPREGGTPDTQYF. CDR3 bases: TGCAGCGTTCCGCGCGAGGGGGGGACCCCAGATACGCAGTATTTT.

The chain couples TRBV24-1 to TRBJ2-5, with 11 positions matching TRBD1. The length of the CDR3 is 16 residues. CDR1 is KGHDR, CDR2 SFDVKD, per germline. Germline trimming cut 4 bases from V and 4 bases from J; bases unmatched to any gene: 7. The CDR3 is CATSDHGGQGVETQYF. Written as DNA, the CDR3 is TGTGCCACCAGTGACCACGGGGGACAGGGGGTAGAGACCCAGTACTTC.

The chain joins TRBV19 to TRBJ1-1; 8 nucleotides line up with TRBD1. Looked up from germline, CDR1 is LNHDA and CDR2 is SQIVND (reference sequence). The length of the CDR3 is 15 residues. The J segment lost 0 bases and the V segment lost 5 bases, leaving 5 bases of the junction unmatched. CDR3 sequence: CASSPGQGMNTEAFF. CDR3 nucleotides: TGTGCCAGTAGTCCTGGACAGGGTATGAACACTGAAGCTTTCTTT.